What follows are 20 T cell receptor beta chains derived from one specimen sequenced in a study of technical replicates of blood from a handful of donors. Here immunoSEQ multiplex PCR was the method, and the copy in TCRdb shows in-frame clones only, minus some. Of tens of thousands of clones listed, roughly 91% were seen once; the top ten hold approximately 0.39%. Sequenced material: T cells isolated from PBMCs. Every receptor here comes from a human donor in good health.

This clone was seen just once. The V call is TRBV19, the J call TRBJ1-2, with 8 bases lining up with TRBD1. The length of the CDR3 is 15 residues. Germline CDR1 and CDR2: LNHDA and SQIVND (reference sequence). V was pared by 4 bases and J by 4 bases, with 8 bases of the junction left unmatched. The DNA for the CDR3 is TGTGCCAGTAGTACCGGGACAGGAGGGAGCTATGGCTACACCTTC. Residues: CASSTGTGGSYGYTF.

The chain recombines TRBV27 with TRBJ2-7; 7 bases are a match to TRBD1. Germline CDR1 MNHEY, CDR2 SMNVEV (reference sequence). J was trimmed by 4 bases and V by 2 bases; bases with no gene match: 5. The CDR3 runs 14 residues. The CDR3 bases are TGTGCCAGCAGTTTAGGGACAGCCAAGTACGAGCAGTACTTC. It yields the protein CASSLGTAKYEQYF.

The V and J genes are TRBV10-1 and TRBJ1-2, with TRBD1 matching over 9 bases. Germline V gives CDR1 WNHNN, CDR2 SYGVQD (reference sequence). The CDR3 runs 13 residues. V gave up 5 bases and J gave up 6 bases; unmatched junction bases: 4. CDR3 amino acids: CASSPGQGHGYTF. In DNA, the CDR3 is TGCGCCAGCAGTCCTGGACAGGGGCATGGCTACACCTTC.

The chain employs TRBV15 and TRBJ2-2; unclear D gene. The germline V gene has CDR1 LNHNV and CDR2 YYDKDF (reference sequence). The CDR3 has 13 residues. Trimming pared 1 base from V and 7 bases from J, leaving 7 bases between. The CDR3, as DNA: TGTGCCACCAGCAGAGGCACGGTCGGGGAGCTGTTTTTT. Protein product: CATSRGTVGELFF.

The CDR3 DNA reads TGTGCCAGCAGCCCGGGGACTTGGGTCAGCAATCAGCCCCAGCATTTT. Its protein product is CASSPGTWVSNQPQHF. This chain links TRBV7-9 with TRBJ1-5; a possible D gene is TRBD1 (5 bases). Germline V gene data show CDR1 as SEHNR and CDR2 as FQNEAQ (reference sequence). CDR3 size: 16 residues. Trimming took 5 bases from V and 1 from J, leaving 15 bases between them.

This clone has just a few counts. The chain recombines TRBV27 with TRBJ2-7; the D gene is possibly TRBD1 (6 bases). Trimming pared 6 bases from V and 3 bases from J, leaving 12 bases between. There are 13 residues in the CDR3. Per the germline V gene, CDR1 is MNHEY and CDR2 is SMNVEV (reference sequence). The CDR3 here is CASRRQANYEQYF. The CDR3 DNA follows: TGTGCCAGCAGAAGACAGGCTAACTACGAGCAGTACTTC.

The genes are TRBV6-1 and TRBJ2-1; perhaps TRBD2 as D (5 bases). The V gene's germline CDR1 is MNHNS and CDR2 SASEGT. Trimming stripped 2 bases from V and 0 bases from J, with 14 bases between. CDR3 length equals 17 residues. The CDR3 DNA reads TGTGCCAGCAGTGAAACCTGGACTCTGAGCTCCTACAATGAGCAGTTCTTC. Translated, it gives CASSETWTLSSYNEQFF.

This chain connects TRBV9 to TRBJ2-3; 7 bases are shared with TRBD1. Germline V lookup: CDR1 SGDLS, CDR2 YYNGEE. V was clipped by 3 bases and J by 2 bases; unmatched bases: 6. This CDR3 region has 15 residues. The CDR3 DNA follows: TGTGCCAGCAGCGCCTGGGACAGCCCCACAGATACGCAGTATTTT. This gives the protein CASSAWDSPTDTQYF. The whole variable domain, filled in from reference TRBV9 and TRBJ2-3, reads DSGVTQTPKHLITATGQRVTLRCSPRSGDLSVYWYQQSLDQGLQFLIQYYNGEERAKGNILERFSAQQFPDLHSELNLSSLELGDSALYFCASSAWDSPTDTQYFGPGTRLTVL.

The rearrangement uses TRBV30 and TRBJ1-2, with D possibly TRBD1 on 5 matching bases. CDR1 is GTSNPN and CDR2 is SVGIG in the germline V gene (reference sequence). V shed 2 bases and J shed 8 bases, with 15 bases lying between them. CDR3 length: 13 residues. The CDR3 bases are TGTGCCTGGAGTCTGGGTGGGGCGAGAGGCTACACCTTC. The encoded protein is CAWSLGGARGYTF.

The chain joins TRBV4-1 to TRBJ1-1, with 7 bases matching TRBD1. Germline V gives CDR1 MGHRA, CDR2 YSYEKL. This CDR3 comprises 12 residues. V lost 3 bases to trimming and J lost 5 bases; unmatched junction nucleotides: 0. The CDR3 spells CASSHRGTEAFF. As DNA, the CDR3 is TGCGCCAGCAGCCACAGGGGGACTGAAGCTTTCTTT.

The chain links TRBV19 to TRBJ1-2; D ambiguous. CDR1 and CDR2 (germline): LNHDA, SQIVND (reference sequence). The CDR3 loop spans 9 amino acids. V gave up 7 bases and J gave up 14 bases, with 11 bases separating them. The CDR3 DNA follows: TGTGCCAGTAATACAGCGGCTACCTTC. Its translation: CASNTAATF.

This chain links TRBV9 with TRBJ1-3; D remains ambiguous. Per the germline V gene, CDR1 is SGDLS and CDR2 is YYNGEE. The CDR3 spans 15 residues. V was cut by 0 bases and J by 2 bases, with 9 bases left in between. CDR3 nucleotides: TGTGCCAGCAGCGTAGTAGGAGGTACTGGAAACACCATATATTTT. It encodes CASSVVGGTGNTIYF.

This clone was observed a single time. The chain combines TRBV5-1 with TRBJ1-1, with 9 positions matching TRBD1. The CDR3 has 15 residues. The germline V gene encodes CDR1 SGHRS and CDR2 YFSETQ. Unmatched junction bases numbered 9, after V lost 3 bases and J lost 6 bases. The CDR3 DNA reads as TGCGCCAGCAGCTACGGACAGGGGATAATAGCTGAAGCTTTCTTT. Residues: CASSYGQGIIAEAFF.

The chain combines TRBV4-1 with TRBJ2-7, with D maybe TRBD1 (5 bases). V was trimmed by 0 bases and J by 0 bases, leaving 12 bases between them. The CDR3 spans 16 residues. Per the germline V gene, CDR1 is MGHRA and CDR2 is YSYEKL. The CDR3 nucleotides are TGCGCCAGCAGCCAAGATAAGGGGCCGATCTCCTACGAGCAGTACTTC. Translated: CASSQDKGPISYEQYF.

This chain joins TRBV27 and TRBJ2-1; 9 bases map to TRBD2. V gave up 10 bases and J gave up 0 bases; unmatched junction bases: 4. CDR3 length: 14 residues. The germline gives CDR1 MNHEY, CDR2 SMNVEV (reference sequence). CDR3 amino acids: CATRLAASYNEQFF. The CDR3 region has the DNA TGTGCCACCAGACTAGCGGCCTCCTACAATGAGCAGTTCTTC.

The chain carries TRBV28 and TRBJ1-5; no definite D call. Germline V CDR1 and CDR2: MDHEN, SYDVKM. The V and J ends lost 5 bases and 1 base respectively, with 6 bases between them. This CDR3 comprises 13 residues. In DNA, the CDR3 is TGTGCCAGCAGTATGGGCAGCAATCAGCCCCAGCATTTT. It codes for CASSMGSNQPQHF. The variable domain in full, completed from reference TRBV28 and TRBJ1-5, reads DVKVTQSSRYLVKRTGEKVFLECVQDMDHENMFWYRQDPGLGLRLIYFSYDVKMKEKGDIPEGYSVSREKKERFSLILESASTNQTSMYLCASSMGSNQPQHFGDGTRLSIL.

This chain uses TRBV7-9 with TRBJ2-5; D is possibly TRBD2 (6 bases). The V and J ends lost 5 bases and 1 base respectively, with 8 bases between them. Germline V CDR1 and CDR2: SEHNR, FQNEAQ (reference sequence). This CDR3 comprises 13 residues. DNA for the CDR3: TGTGCCAGCAGCCTGGGACTCCAAGAGACCCAGTACTTC. It specifies CASSLGLQETQYF.

This clone was counted a single time. The chain is built from TRBV18 and TRBJ2-1; 9 nucleotides match TRBD2. Trimming removed 3 bases from V and 6 bases from J; junction bases left unmatched: 9. The CDR3 spans 16 residues. Per germline, CDR1 KGHSH and CDR2 LQKENI. Written as DNA, the CDR3 is TGTGCCAGCTCACCGTCTTGGCGGGAGGGTAGCAATGAGCAGTTCTTC. It translates to CASSPSWREGSNEQFF.

V usage is TRBV5-1 and J usage is TRBJ1-1, with a tentative D call TRBD1 (6 bases). Germline V gives CDR1 SGHRS, CDR2 YFSETQ. This CDR3 has 17 amino acids. Trimming cost V 0 bases and J 0 bases, with 15 bases left between them. The CDR3 DNA sequence: TGCGCCAGCAGCTTGGCCGGGACAATCGTTCTGAACACTGAAGCTTTCTTT. Amino acids: CASSLAGTIVLNTEAFF.

This chain connects TRBV11-3 to TRBJ1-1; the D is unclear. Germline V gene lookup returns CDR1 SGHNT and CDR2 YENEEA. The CDR3 runs 15 residues. Trimming stripped 1 base from V and 6 bases from J, with 15 bases between. This CDR3 reads CASSLVSAGRAEAFF. CDR3 in DNA: TGTGCCAGCAGCTTAGTATCGGCGGGGAGAGCTGAAGCTTTCTTT.